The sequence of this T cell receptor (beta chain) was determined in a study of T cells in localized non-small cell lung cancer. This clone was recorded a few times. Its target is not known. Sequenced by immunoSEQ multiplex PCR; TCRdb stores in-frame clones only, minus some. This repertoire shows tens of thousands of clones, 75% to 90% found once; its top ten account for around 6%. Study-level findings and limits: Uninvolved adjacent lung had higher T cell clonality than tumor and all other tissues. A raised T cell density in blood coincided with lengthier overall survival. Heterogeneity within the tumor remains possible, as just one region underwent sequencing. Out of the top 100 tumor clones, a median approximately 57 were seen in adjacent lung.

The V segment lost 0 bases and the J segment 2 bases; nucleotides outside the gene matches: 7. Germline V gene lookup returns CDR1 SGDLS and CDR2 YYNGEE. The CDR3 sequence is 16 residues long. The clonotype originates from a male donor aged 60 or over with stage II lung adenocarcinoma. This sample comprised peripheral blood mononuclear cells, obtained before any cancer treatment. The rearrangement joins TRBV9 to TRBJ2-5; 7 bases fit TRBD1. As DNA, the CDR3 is TGTGCCAGCAGCGTAGGGCCACAGGGGCCGCAAGAGACCCAGTACTTC. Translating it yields CASSVGPQGPQETQYF.